The 23 T cell receptor beta chains listed next were all sequenced from one sample in a study of blood T cells in healthy people across ages. A J-beta primer mix and a sample-barcoded 5' primer were used in a second PCR of about 7 to 12 cycles. TCRdb re-derived calls from the 5' RACE reads in MiXCR, one entry per CDR3 protein. The sample shows more than 1.4 million distinct CDR3 sequences, about 43% of them seen only once. Material: blood. Source of these receptors: a woman aged 18-29 years in good health.

This clonotype occurred a few times. The V and J genes are TRBV4-2 and TRBJ1-4; a possible D gene is TRBD1 (5 bases). The CDR3 is made up of 16 amino acids. V was cut by 3 bases and J by 12 bases, with 23 bases left in between. Germline values: CDR1 LGHNA, CDR2 YNFKEQ. The CDR3 loop is CASSQGFGTPEGQLFF. The CDR3 DNA follows: TGTGCCAGCAGCCAGGGATTCGGGACTCCCGAAGGACAACTGTTTTTT.

The chain couples TRBV18 to TRBJ2-1, with 7 bases lining up with TRBD2. The CDR3 has 16 residues. Trimming at V came to 3 bases and at J to 0 bases, leaving 5 bases not matched to a gene. Germline lookup yields CDR1 KGHSH and CDR2 LQKENI. The CDR3 reads CASSPTSASSYNEQFF. Here the CDR3 DNA reads TGTGCCAGCTCACCTACTAGCGCTTCCTCCTACAATGAGCAGTTCTTC.

The chain employs TRBV6-5 and TRBJ2-3; 10 bases fit TRBD1. Germline values: CDR1 MNHEY, CDR2 SVGAGI. The CDR3 totals 15 residues. V was clipped by 0 bases and J by 6 bases; unmatched bases: 3. The CDR3 DNA is TGTGCCAGCAGTTACTCCGGGACAGGGGTCGATACGCAGTATTTT. Its protein product is CASSYSGTGVDTQYF.

This clonotype has just a few counts. V and J are TRBV7-2 and TRBJ2-6; the D gene is possibly TRBD1 (5 bases). The CDR3 has 19 residues. V lost 2 bases to trimming and J lost 2 bases, with 19 bases between them. The germline CDR1 and CDR2 sequences are SGHTA and FQGNSA. The CDR3: CASSLRPGRWVAGANVLTF. The CDR3 coding sequence is TGTGCCAGCAGCTTACGTCCAGGGCGGTGGGTAGCTGGGGCCAACGTCCTGACTTTC.

On this clonotype: A much larger clone lies a single base off, so this may be a read error. This sequence joins TRBV6-5 and TRBJ1-1, with D hard to call. The CDR3 is made up of 12 amino acids. Germline V gene sequence: CDR1 MNHEY, CDR2 SVGAGI. CDR3 amino acids: CAGSYRNTEAFF. CDR3 DNA: TGTGCCGGCAGTTATAGGAACACTGAAGCTTTCTTT.

At least ten counts were recorded for this clonotype. This rearrangement joins TRBV29-1 to TRBJ2-7, with a tentative D call TRBD2 (6 bases). Looked up from germline, CDR1 is SQVTM and CDR2 is ANQGSEA. Trimming left V 6 bases short and J 3 bases short, with 12 bases between. This CDR3 comprises 12 residues. CDR3 protein: CSVGREGYEQYF. DNA for the CDR3: TGCAGCGTCGGGCGGGAAGGCTACGAGCAGTACTTC.

This chain uses TRBV4-1 with TRBJ2-5; 7 bases map to TRBD2. The J call is doubtful: the DNA matches TRBJ2-7 better. Germline V lookup: CDR1 MGHRA, CDR2 YSYEKL. The CDR3 has 15 amino acids. This CDR3 reads CASSLVGGRVFEQYF. Here the CDR3 DNA reads TGCGCCAGCAGCCTCGTTGGGGGGAGGGTTTTCGAGCAGTACTTC.

This clonotype was found many times. The rearrangement uses TRBV2 and TRBJ1-2; D uncertain. V lost 3 bases and J lost 2, with 7 bases in between. The CDR3 loop spans 13 amino acids. Per the germline V gene, CDR1 is SNHLY and CDR2 is FYNNEI. The CDR3, as DNA: TGTGCCAGCAGTGAGGGTCCAAACTATGGCTACACCTTC. Protein product: CASSEGPNYGYTF.

The chain combines TRBV20-1 with TRBJ2-1; 8 nucleotides match TRBD2. Trimming at V came to 5 bases and at J to 2 bases, leaving 20 bases not matched to a gene. Per the germline V gene, CDR1 is DFQATT and CDR2 is SNEGSKA (reference sequence). The CDR3 length is 19 residues. CDR3: CSAGDSGVGPGRAYNEQFF. The CDR3 DNA sequence: TGCAGTGCTGGTGATAGCGGGGTGGGTCCCGGGAGGGCCTACAATGAGCAGTTCTTC.

The chain employs TRBV7-6 and TRBJ2-2; the match to TRBD1 covers 8 bases. Germline loops: CDR1 SGHVS, CDR2 FNYEAQ. The CDR3 contains 15 residues. Trimming cost V 4 bases and J 5 bases; bases outside gene matches: 6. The CDR3 DNA follows: TGTGCCAGCAGCTCTCTTGGACAGGGAACCGGGGAGCTGTTTTTT. Translated: CASSSLGQGTGELFF.

The CDR3 sequence is CASSPLLAGAPDTQYF. CDR3 nucleotide sequence: TGTGCCAGCAGCCCCTTACTAGCGGGGGCACCAGATACGCAGTATTTT. The chain joins TRBV9 to TRBJ2-3; TRBD2 matches 11 bases. Germline trimming cut 4 bases from V and 4 bases from J; bases unmatched to any gene: 8. The length of the CDR3 is 16 residues. Germline CDR1 SGDLS, CDR2 YYNGEE.

The chain couples TRBV5-1 to TRBJ2-5; D is unresolved. V lost 6 bases to trimming and J lost 11 bases, with 20 bases between them. The length of the CDR3 is 13 residues. Germline CDR1 SGHRS, CDR2 YFSETQ. CDR3 residues: CASTFRHGEEQYF. The CDR3 DNA sequence: TGCGCCAGCACGTTTCGACATGGTGAAGAGCAGTACTTC.

Comment on this clonotype: Germline and junction disagree at one end, which may indicate a read error. V gene TRBV28 combines with J gene TRBJ2-7, with D possibly TRBD2 on 6 matching bases. Germline CDR1 is MDHEN and CDR2 is SYDVKM. This CDR3 is 14 amino acids long. The CDR3 coding sequence is TGTGCCGGCAGGTCGCGGGAAGTCTCCTACGAGCAGTACTTC. Its protein product is CAGRSREVSYEQYF.

Notes on this clonotype: A much larger clone differs from this one at a single base, so this may be a read error. The chain couples TRBV7-2 to TRBJ2-1; 12 bases agree with TRBD2. The J call could be wrong; TRBJ2-7 is a better fit for the DNA end. This CDR3 spans 16 amino acids. Germline-derived CDR1 and CDR2 are SGHTA and FQGNSA. CDR3 region: CASSLGGLAGNNEQYF. The CDR3 DNA reads as TGTGCCAGCAGCTTAGGGGGACTAGCGGGTAACAATGAGCAGTACTTC.

The rearrangement joins TRBV2 to TRBJ2-3, with TRBD2 identical over 10 bases. The CDR3 is 16 amino acids. CDR1 is SNHLY and CDR2 is FYNNEI in the germline V gene. This chain's CDR3 is CVSYRGLATSTDTQYF. The CDR3 nucleotides read TGTGTCAGTTATCGGGGACTAGCGACTAGCACAGATACGCAGTATTTT.

This clonotype showed up just a few times. The chain has TRBV9 and TRBJ2-3; possibly TRBD2 for D (7 bases). Trimming cost V 4 bases and J 5 bases, with 20 bases left between them. Germline assignment: CDR1 SGDLS and CDR2 YYNGEE. The CDR3 sequence is 16 residues long. CDR3 sequence reads: CASSYPGGGDLDTQYF. CDR3 DNA sequence: TGTGCCAGCAGCTACCCCGGCGGGGGCGACCTAGATACGCAGTATTTT. Based on the CDR3 plus reference TRBV9 and TRBJ2-3, the full variable domain is DSGVTQTPKHLITATGQRVTLRCSPRSGDLSVYWYQQSLDQGLQFLIQYYNGEERAKGNILERFSAQQFPDLHSELNLSSLELGDSALYFCASSYPGGGDLDTQYFGPGTRLTVL.

The chain uses TRBV7-8 and TRBJ2-1, with 7 bases aligning to TRBD2. This CDR3 contains 16 residues. From germline, CDR1 is SGHVS and CDR2 FQNEAQ. V was clipped by 2 bases and J by 1 base; unmatched bases: 5. The CDR3 loop reads CASSLPGTTSYNEQFF. The CDR3, as DNA: TGTGCCAGCAGCTTACCAGGGACTACTTCCTACAATGAGCAGTTCTTC.

V usage is TRBV12-3 or TRBV12-4 and J usage is TRBJ2-5, with a possible D match to TRBD1 (5 bases). Between the trimmed V and J ends, which lost 1 base and 4 bases, there was a span of 10 bases. The CDR3 is 14 amino acids. The chain's CDR3 is CASSLGTQGETQYF. CDR3 DNA: TGTGCCAGCAGTTTAGGGACCCAGGGAGAGACCCAGTACTTC.

As for this clonotype: A much larger clone lies a single base off, so this may be a read error. This chain connects TRBV4-2 to TRBJ2-4, with a weak D call TRBD2 (6 bases). CDR1 is LGHNA and CDR2 is YNFKEQ in the germline V gene. The CDR3 loop spans 12 amino acids. Trimming cost V 5 bases and J 13 bases, with 15 bases left between them. The CDR3 protein is CASSYGRENQYF. CDR3 in DNA: TGTGCCAGCAGCTACGGTCGGGAGAACCAGTACTTC.

The chain joins TRBV7-2 to TRBJ2-4, with no clear D. The J call is uncertain, as TRBJ2-7 better fits the DNA end. Germline assignment: CDR1 SGHTA and CDR2 FQGNSA. The CDR3 has 14 residues. This chain's CDR3 is CASSYSGASNEQYF. The DNA for the CDR3 is TGTGCCAGCAGCTACTCCGGAGCTTCCAACGAGCAGTACTTC.

The V and J genes are TRBV12-3 or TRBV12-4 and TRBJ2-7; the match to TRBD1 covers 12 bases. The CDR3 spans 12 residues. The junction had 2 bases not matched to a gene; V was cut back by 8 bases and J by 6 bases. The CDR3 reads CASGDRGPEQYF. The CDR3 region has the DNA TGTGCCAGCGGGGACAGGGGGCCCGAGCAGTACTTC.

This clonotype has a single count. The J gene is TRBJ1-2, the V gene TRBV25-1; no definite D call. V lost 3 bases and J 4 bases, leaving 12 bases between the germline ends. The germline CDR1 and CDR2 sequences are MGHDK and SYGVNS. This CDR3 region has 14 residues. The CDR3 region has the DNA TGTGCCAGCAGTGATGGACGGGGTCTCTATGGCTACACCTTC. Translation: CASSDGRGLYGYTF.

Here the CDR3 DNA reads TGCAGTGCTAGAGATGTTGAAGCTAACTATGGCTACACCTTC. Its translation is CSARDVEANYGYTF. The chain combines TRBV20-1 with TRBJ1-2, with D uncertain. Germline V gene sequence: CDR1 DFQATT, CDR2 SNEGSKA (reference sequence). The CDR3 runs to 14 residues. V dropped 0 bases and J dropped 0 bases, with 8 bases sitting between them.